A selection of T cell receptor beta chains follows, all from one sample in a study of T cells in Graves' hyperthyroidism and ophthalmopathy. MiXCR, run by TCRdb on the multiplex PCR reads, gives a single entry per CDR3 protein. The table shows approximately 640,000 distinct CDR3 sequences, with roughly 17% occurring only once. The sample taken for sequencing was blood. These receptors were collected from a man over 45 with Graves' hyperthyroidism. The CDR3 runs from the conserved cysteine through the conserved F or W. The D gene is left open where the match is weak.

J gene | D gene | V gene | CDR3 protein
TRBJ2-2 | TRBD1 | TRBV6-2/TRBV6-3 | CASSYFGRGLTGELFF
TRBJ2-5 | NA | TRBV28 | CASTSVPGGTGGTQYF
TRBJ2-7 | NA | TRBV28 | CASSLFQGSYEQYF
TRBJ2-7 | TRBD2 | TRBV6-1 | CASMGLATSSYGQYF
TRBJ2-5 | TRBD2 | TRBV12-3/TRBV12-4 | CASSFGRLARTGETQYF
TRBJ2-7 | TRBD2 | TRBV12-5 | CASGLERAGVESEQYF
TRBJ2-7 | TRBD1 | TRBV10-3 | CAIRDDRDEQYF
TRBJ2-1 | TRBD2 | TRBV7-3 | CASSLRSSGRYNEQFF
TRBJ2-3 | TRBD2 | TRBV19 | CASSIGWGLAGVDTQYF
TRBJ2-1 | TRBD2 | TRBV9 | CASSGGTSAYNEQFF
TRBJ1-5 | NA | TRBV29-1 | CSVWGGEKQHF
TRBJ2-3 | NA | TRBV11-2 | CASSSMVVAASTDTQYF
TRBJ2-1 | NA | TRBV10-1 | CASSEYGRNEQFF
TRBJ2-7 | NA | TRBV10-3 | CAISEVGAYEQYF
TRBJ2-7 | NA | TRBV6-1 | CASSKEISYEQYF
TRBJ2-7 | NA | TRBV6-1 | CASSMAGQLLTYEQYF
TRBJ2-3 | TRBD2 | TRBV2 | CASSELWGIAGDTQYF
TRBJ2-3 | NA | TRBV20-1 | CSARTGLADTQYF
TRBJ2-6 | TRBD1 | TRBV7-2 | CASSSHRGSGANVLTF
TRBJ1-1 | NA | TRBV20-1 | CSARAARGWTAEAFF
TRBJ1-5 | TRBD1 | TRBV12-3/TRBV12-4 | CASRRQGALFQPQHF
TRBJ1-5 | NA | TRBV28 | CASSPQGGTDQPQHF
TRBJ1-5 | NA | TRBV28 | CASSPIGASNQPQHF
TRBJ2-7 | NA | TRBV19 | CASSMGTYPYEQYF
TRBJ2-1 | NA | TRBV13 | CASSDSGNTYNEQFF
TRBJ2-1 | NA | TRBV2 | CASGDPSNEQFF